The 5 T cell receptor beta chains below all came from one sample that was sequenced in a study of blood T cell repertoires in COVID-19. Using immunoSEQ multiplex PCR, the repertoire was profiled, and TCRdb retains in-frame clones only, with some absent. Of roughly 430,000 clones listed, approximately 90% were seen once; the top ten hold 1.2% to 1.5%. Sequencing used PBMCs or T cells enriched from blood (not recorded which). The receptors stem from a woman aged 18-29 years who had been exposed to COVID-19.

DNA for the CDR3: TGTGCCAGCAGCAAGGGACCCGAGGGAGGGACCCAGTACTTC. Encoded protein: CASSKGPEGGTQYF. The V call is TRBV5-6, the J call TRBJ2-5; possible D gene TRBD2, 6 bases. This CDR3 contains 14 residues. The germline V gene has CDR1 SGHDT and CDR2 YYEEEE. Trimming removed 4 bases at V and 7 bases at J, with 17 bases between. Variable domain in full (rest from reference TRBV5-6 and TRBJ2-5): DAGVTQSPTHLIKTRGQQVTLRCSPKSGHDTVSWYQQALGQGPQFIFQYYEEEERQRGNFPDRFSGHQFPNYSSELNVNALLLGDSALYLCASSKGPEGGTQYFGPGTRLLVL.

The chain carries TRBV4-1 and TRBJ1-2; no clear D gene. The CDR3 is made up of 14 amino acids. The germline V gene encodes CDR1 MGHRA and CDR2 YSYEKL. Trimming took off 3 bases at V and 8 bases at J, with 16 bases between the two ends. The CDR3 loop reads CASSHPEEGYGYTF. The CDR3 coding sequence is TGCGCCAGCAGCCACCCGGAGGAGGGCTACGGCTACACCTTC.

The CDR3 region has the DNA TGTGCCAGCAGTTACGGACGGGGGTCTGAAGCTTTCTTT. Residues: CASSYGRGSEAFF. The gene calls are TRBV6-6 and TRBJ1-1, with D maybe TRBD1 (5 bases). Germline CDR1 MNHNY, CDR2 SVGAGI (reference sequence). V gave up 2 bases and J gave up 6 bases, with 10 bases separating them. CDR3 length: 13 residues.

The rearrangement links TRBV4-2 to TRBJ1-5; 9 nucleotides line up with TRBD1. Unmatched junction bases numbered 10, after V lost 2 bases and J lost 5 bases. Germline assignment: CDR1 LGHNA and CDR2 YNFKEQ. The CDR3 consists of 17 residues. CDR3 bases: TGTGCCAGCAGCCAAAATCCCACAGGGGGCGTGGATCAGCCCCAGCATTTT. It encodes CASSQNPTGGVDQPQHF.

The gene calls are TRBV3-1 (or the pseudogene TRBV3-2) and TRBJ1-1; 7 bases fit TRBD1. After removal of 3 bases from V and 3 bases from J, the junction contained 10 bases not matched to a gene. The CDR3 consists of 16 residues. In germline, CDR1 is LGHDT, CDR2 YNNKEL (reference sequence). In DNA, the CDR3 is TGTGCCAGCAGCCAGATGACAGGGTTTTTAGACACTGAAGCTTTCTTT. Protein sequence: CASSQMTGFLDTEAFF.